The clone carrying this T cell receptor (beta chain) was seen once. Its antigen is unknown. These data belong to a study of early T cells in non-severe SARS-CoV-2 infection. Whole-study context: Unpaired chains resulted from sequencing bulk RNA of unsorted whole blood. Study results and caveats: Lookups in VDJdb leaned toward anti-spike CD8 responses and missed private and CD4 specificities.

Each cDNA molecule carried a unique molecular identifier. MiXCR, applied by TCRdb to the 5' RACE reads, yields one record per CDR3 protein. Of 65,000 to 75,000 distinct CDR3 sequences listed, roughly 4.9% are singletons. The CDR3 runs 15 residues. Deletions cut 3 bases from V and 5 bases from J, with 13 bases between. Germline V gene data show CDR1 as SGHTA and CDR2 as FQGNSA. Sequencing was performed on whole blood, taken at baseline. This TCR derives from an adult who was a healthcare worker with PCR-confirmed SARS-CoV-2 infection or an uninfected control (not recorded which). The donor label of this sample is uncertain. The gene calls are TRBV7-2 and TRBJ2-2, with D tentatively TRBD1 (6 bases). The CDR3 is CASSLGAWRTGELFF. The CDR3 bases are TGTGCCAGCAGCTTGGGGGCTTGGAGGACCGGGGAGCTGTTTTTT. Together with reference TRBV7-2 and TRBJ2-2, the CDR3 gives the full variable domain: GAGVSQSPSNKVTEKGKDVELRCDPISGHTALYWYRQSLGQGLEFLIYFQGNSAPDKSGLPSDRFSAERTGGSVSTLTIQRTQQEDSAVYLCASSLGAWRTGELFFGEGSRLTVL.